This TCR beta chain is drawn from a study of T cells after yellow fever vaccination. The TCR cDNA carried a universal primer site and UMIs from 5'RACE template switching. TCRdb analysed the 5' RACE reads with MiXCR anew, one entry per CDR3 protein. Among fewer than 100,000 distinct CDR3 sequences listed, under 9% were seen once. In germline, CDR1 is MNHEY, CDR2 SVGEGT. The CDR3 is 13 amino acids. V was pared by 4 bases and J by 5 bases, with 11 bases between. Study results and caveats: Weaker in magnitude, the secondary response showed a faster peak on day 5 versus 15. Post-booster repertoires again held most primary-vaccination clones (roughly 95% CD4, 80% to 90% CD8).

This clonotype was found many times. Sequencing was performed on CD8+ T cells not binding an NS4B(214-222) dextramer, sorted from PBMCs, taken roughly 15 days after the first yellow fever vaccination. This TCR came from a man aged 18 to 30 who received the YFV17D yellow fever vaccine. The rearrangement links TRBV6-2 or TRBV6-3 to TRBJ1-2; D uncertain. CDR3 in DNA: TGTGCCAGCAGTTCGGGCGGTTTATATGGCTACACCTTC. As protein: CASSSGGLYGYTF.